This T cell receptor beta chain was recovered during a study of cytomegalovirus exposure and HLA in healthy donors. Regarding the study as a whole: Most sequenced TCRs were rare (though some public TCRs occurred in many donors). Specific recognition of CMV antigens was confirmed in vitro for a few chains (all CMV-associated). In a later analysis, several top co-occurrence clusters appeared linked to parvovirus B19, influenza, CMV and Epstein-Barr virus.

The table lists this clone with a few counts. The antigen is unknown. CDR1 and CDR2 (germline): WSHSY, SAAADI. The CDR3 is made up of 15 amino acids. After removal of 3 bases from V and 0 bases from J, the junction contained 1 base not matched to a gene. The PCR ran on 60 Vbeta and 13 Jbeta primers. Clones were sequenced by immunoSEQ multiplex PCR, and TCRdb holds only the in-frame ones, with some missing. The table includes about 130,000 clones, roughly four fifths detected once. The specimen was PBMCs. The TCR was taken from a woman between 50 and 59 years old in good health and CMV-seronegative. This chain connects TRBV10-2 to TRBJ1-3; 8 nucleotides align to TRBD1. The CDR3 DNA is TGCGCCAGCAGTGATGGGACAGGCTCTGGAAACACCATATATTTT. This sequence encodes CASSDGTGSGNTIYF.